This T cell receptor (beta chain) was profiled in a study of shared T cell receptors in the human thymus (dated by TCRdb to the early 2020s). General notes on the study: The study investigated the way shared, self-reactive T-cell receptor alpha chains are produced in the human thymus.

Libraries were constructed by the immunoSEQ multiplex PCR assay. TCRdb provides this immuneACCESS table in a form limited to in-frame rearrangements. Some clones are lacking; in checked studies, under half of them reflect an unresolved V gene, and why the rest are absent is not known. For this sample the table gives about 380,000 clones, of which 95% were detected only once. Around 0.018% of the sample goes to the ten largest clones. Note on this clone: This receptor's antigen is unknown. Within one base of it there is no much larger clone, and no base qualities were kept.

The germline V gene (reference sequence) specifies MNHEY as CDR1 and SMNVEV as CDR2. Inclusive of the bounding cysteine and phenylalanine, the CDR3 is 14 residues long. Left in the record is the CDR3 DNA by itself, 42 bases read in frame from the first base. The germline V and J ends show losses of 9 bases and 7 bases respectively, and no gene match explains 10 bases of the junction. Source material: thymocytes. This TCR was sampled from a human donor. This receptor chain uses TRBV27 and TRBJ2-1; 9 bases in the middle match TRBD1. The DNA sequence reads TGTGCCAGTGGAGGACAGGGGTTCGAGAATGAGCAGTTCTTC. Translated, it reads CASGGQGFENEQFF.